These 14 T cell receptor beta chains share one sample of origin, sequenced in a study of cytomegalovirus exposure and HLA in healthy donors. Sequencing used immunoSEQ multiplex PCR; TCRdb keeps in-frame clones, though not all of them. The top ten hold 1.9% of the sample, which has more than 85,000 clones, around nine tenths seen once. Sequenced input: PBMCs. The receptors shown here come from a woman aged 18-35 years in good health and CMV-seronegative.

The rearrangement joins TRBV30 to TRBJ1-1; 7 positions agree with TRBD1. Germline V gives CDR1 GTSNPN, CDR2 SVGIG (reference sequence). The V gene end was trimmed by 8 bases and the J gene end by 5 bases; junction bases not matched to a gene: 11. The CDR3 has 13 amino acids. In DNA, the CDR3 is TGTGCCCGCCGGCTGACAGGGAGGACTGAAGCTTTCTTT. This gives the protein CARRLTGRTEAFF. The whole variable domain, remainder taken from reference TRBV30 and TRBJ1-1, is SQTIHQWPATLVQPVGSPLSLECTVEGTSNPNLYWYRQAAGRGLQLLFYSVGIGQISSEVPQNLSASRPQDRQFILSSKKLLLSDSGFYLCARRLTGRTEAFFGQGTRLTVV.

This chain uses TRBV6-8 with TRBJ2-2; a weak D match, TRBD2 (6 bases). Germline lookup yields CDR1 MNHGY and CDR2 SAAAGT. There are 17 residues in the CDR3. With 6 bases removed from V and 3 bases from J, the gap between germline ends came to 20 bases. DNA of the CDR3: TGTGCCAGCAGCCACCGTAGCCGCGGGATGGACACCGGGGAGCTGTTTTTT. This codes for CASSHRSRGMDTGELFF.

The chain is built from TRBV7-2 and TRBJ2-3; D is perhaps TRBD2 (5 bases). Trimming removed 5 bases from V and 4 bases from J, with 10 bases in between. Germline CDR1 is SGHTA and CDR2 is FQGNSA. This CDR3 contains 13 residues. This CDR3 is CASSQGGADTQYF. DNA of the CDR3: TGTGCCAGCAGCCAAGGAGGAGCAGATACGCAGTATTTT.

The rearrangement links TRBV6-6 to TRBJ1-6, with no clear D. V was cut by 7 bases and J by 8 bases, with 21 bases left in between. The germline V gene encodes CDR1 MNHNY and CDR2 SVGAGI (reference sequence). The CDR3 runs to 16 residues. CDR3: CASTPARAGGHSPLHF. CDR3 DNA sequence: TGTGCCAGCACCCCCGCGAGGGCAGGTGGACATTCACCCCTCCACTTT.

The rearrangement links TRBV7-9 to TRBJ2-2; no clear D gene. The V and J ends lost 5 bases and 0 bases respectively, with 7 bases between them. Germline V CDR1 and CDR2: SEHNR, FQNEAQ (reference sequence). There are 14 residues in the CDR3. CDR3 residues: CASSPRANTGELFF. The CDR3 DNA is TGTGCCAGCAGCCCCCGAGCGAACACCGGGGAGCTGTTTTTT.

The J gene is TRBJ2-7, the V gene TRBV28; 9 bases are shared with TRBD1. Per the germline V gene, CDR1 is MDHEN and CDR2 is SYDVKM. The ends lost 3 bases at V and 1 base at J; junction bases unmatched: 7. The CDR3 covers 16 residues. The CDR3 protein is CASSFLPGQGSYEQYF. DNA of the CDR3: TGTGCCAGCAGTTTTCTACCGGGACAGGGTTCCTACGAGCAGTACTTC.

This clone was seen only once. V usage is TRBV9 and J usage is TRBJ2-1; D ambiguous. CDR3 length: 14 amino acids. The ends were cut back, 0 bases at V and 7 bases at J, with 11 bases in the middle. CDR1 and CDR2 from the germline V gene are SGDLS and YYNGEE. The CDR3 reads CASSVETDKNEQFF. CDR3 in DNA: TGTGCCAGCAGCGTAGAAACCGACAAGAATGAGCAGTTCTTC.

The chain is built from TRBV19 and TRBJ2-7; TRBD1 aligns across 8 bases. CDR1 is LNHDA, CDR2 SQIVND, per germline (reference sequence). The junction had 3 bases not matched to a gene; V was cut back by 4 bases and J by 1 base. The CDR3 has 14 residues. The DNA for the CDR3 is TGTGCCAGTAGTACCCGGGACAGGTCCTACGAGCAGTACTTC. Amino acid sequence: CASSTRDRSYEQYF.

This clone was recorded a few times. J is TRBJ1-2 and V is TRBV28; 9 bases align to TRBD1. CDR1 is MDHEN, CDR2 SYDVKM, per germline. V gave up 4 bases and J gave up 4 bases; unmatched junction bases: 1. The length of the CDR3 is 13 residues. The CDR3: CASSWTGAYGYTF. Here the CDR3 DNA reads TGTGCCAGCAGTTGGACAGGGGCCTATGGCTACACCTTC.

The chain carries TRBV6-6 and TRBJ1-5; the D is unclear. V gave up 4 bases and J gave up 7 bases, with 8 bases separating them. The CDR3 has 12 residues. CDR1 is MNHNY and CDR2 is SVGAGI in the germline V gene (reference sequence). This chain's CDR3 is CASSSGIQPQHF. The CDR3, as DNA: TGTGCCAGCAGTTCCGGTATCCAGCCCCAGCATTTT.

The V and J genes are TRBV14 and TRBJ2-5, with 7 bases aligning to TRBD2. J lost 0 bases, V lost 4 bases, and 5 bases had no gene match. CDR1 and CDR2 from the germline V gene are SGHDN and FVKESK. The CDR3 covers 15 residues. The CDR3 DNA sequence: TGTGCCAGCAGCCCTCTTAGCGGGCACCAAGAGACCCAGTACTTC. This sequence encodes CASSPLSGHQETQYF. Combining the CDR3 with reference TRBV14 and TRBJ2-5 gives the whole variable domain EAGVTQFPSHSVIEKGQTVTLRCDPISGHDNLYWYRRVMGKEIKFLLHFVKESKQDESGMPNNRFLAERTGGTYSTLKVQPAELEDSGVYFCASSPLSGHQETQYFGPGTRLLVL.

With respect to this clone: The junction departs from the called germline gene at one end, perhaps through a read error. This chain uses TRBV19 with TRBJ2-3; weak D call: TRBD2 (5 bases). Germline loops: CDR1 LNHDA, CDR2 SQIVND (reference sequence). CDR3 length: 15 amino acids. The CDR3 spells CASSIGRSRTDTQYF. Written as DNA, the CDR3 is TGTGCCAGTAGTATAGGGAGGTCACGCACGGATACGCAGTATTTT.

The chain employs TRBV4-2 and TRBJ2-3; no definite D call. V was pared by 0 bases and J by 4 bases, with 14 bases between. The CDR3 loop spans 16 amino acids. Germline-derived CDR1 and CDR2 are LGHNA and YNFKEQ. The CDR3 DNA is TGTGCCAGCAGCCAAGAGTTGCGGAGTATCGCAGATACGCAGTATTTT. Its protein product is CASSQELRSIADTQYF.

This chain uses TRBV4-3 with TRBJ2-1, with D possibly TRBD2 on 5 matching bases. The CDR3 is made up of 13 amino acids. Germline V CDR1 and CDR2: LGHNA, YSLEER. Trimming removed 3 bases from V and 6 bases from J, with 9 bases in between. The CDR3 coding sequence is TGCGCCAGCAGCCACAGACGGGGCAATGAGCAGTTCTTC. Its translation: CASSHRRGNEQFF.